The 14 T cell receptor beta chains below come from one sample, sequenced in a study of T-cell memory formation after mild COVID-19. TCRdb independently ran MiXCR on the 5' RACE reads; one entry per CDR3 protein. The repertoire holds about 360,000 distinct CDR3 sequences, approximately 13% seen once, with over 20% in the top ten. Material: PBMCs or a T cell subset sorted from them (not recorded which). All receptors derive from a man younger than 30 who had mild COVID-19 (a few samples of this study predate the infection). Cell type and time point are not known.

This clonotype was seen more than once but under ten times. The chain links TRBV20-1 to TRBJ2-3, with D maybe TRBD2 (5 bases). V gave up 4 bases and J gave up 1 base, with 15 bases separating them. From germline, CDR1 is DFQATT and CDR2 SNEGSKA (reference sequence). The CDR3 contains 15 residues. CDR3 sequence reads: CSANEELVRTDTQYF. The CDR3 coding sequence is TGCAGTGCTAATGAGGAACTAGTCCGCACAGATACGCAGTATTTT.

The chain joins TRBV6-6 to TRBJ1-2, with a possible D match to TRBD1 (6 bases). Germline assignment: CDR1 MNHNY and CDR2 SVGAGI (reference sequence). The CDR3 runs 15 residues. V lost 5 bases and J 4 bases, leaving 17 bases between the germline ends. CDR3: CASSPPADSIYGYTF. The CDR3, as DNA: TGTGCCAGCAGTCCACCCGCGGACAGCATCTATGGCTACACCTTC.

In its sample, this clonotype was seen a few times. Its ends do not fully match the called genes, so a read error is possible. The rearrangement joins TRBV2 to TRBJ1-5; D unclear. In germline, CDR1 is SNHLY, CDR2 FYNNEI. This CDR3 is 11 amino acids long. For the CDR3, the DNA is TGTGCCAGCAGGACCAATGAGCCCCAGCATTTT. Encoded protein: CASRTNEPQHF.

The CDR3 DNA is TGTGCCAATTCCTTCCTACAGCAAGAAGAGACCCAGTACTTC. It encodes CANSFLQQEETQYF. The gene calls are TRBV21-1 and TRBJ2-5. TRBV21-1 is a documented pseudogene. The CDR3 sequence is 14 residues long.

This clonotype was seen at least ten times. The rearrangement links TRBV6-5 to TRBJ1-5, with 7 bases fitting TRBD1. With V trimmed by 6 bases and J by 0 bases, 8 bases remained unmatched. The germline CDR1 and CDR2 sequences are MNHEY and SVGAGI. The CDR3 is made up of 16 amino acids. The CDR3: CASSGGTADSNQPQHF. In DNA, the CDR3 is TGTGCCAGCAGCGGGGGGACAGCCGATAGCAATCAGCCCCAGCATTTT.

This clonotype was recorded a few times. The chain has TRBV20-1 and TRBJ2-7; 12 nucleotides align to TRBD2. CDR1 and CDR2 (germline): DFQATT, SNEGSKA (reference sequence). This CDR3 comprises 15 residues. V shed 6 bases and J 1 base; nucleotides not matched to a gene: 7. The CDR3, as DNA: TGCAGTGCCGCAACACTAGCGGGGGGTTCCTACGAGCAGTACTTC. This translates into CSAATLAGGSYEQYF.

The rearrangement uses TRBV28 and TRBJ1-5; 10 bases align to TRBD1. V dropped 5 bases and J dropped 6; count of bases not matched to a gene: 4. CDR3 size: 14 residues. The germline CDR1 and CDR2 sequences are MDHEN and SYDVKM. The CDR3 region is CASSAGTGVQPQHF. The CDR3 coding sequence is TGTGCCAGCAGTGCCGGGACAGGGGTTCAGCCCCAGCATTTT.

This clonotype has a count of ten or more. CDR3 in DNA: TGTGCCAGCAGCCCGACAGGTTCGAACTATGGCTACACCTTC. Translated, it gives CASSPTGSNYGYTF. The chain recombines TRBV7-9 with TRBJ1-2, with D possibly TRBD1 on 6 matching bases. Germline CDR1 and CDR2: SEHNR and FQNEAQ (reference sequence). There are 14 residues in the CDR3. V was cut by 5 bases and J by 2 bases, with 12 bases left in between.

The sample holds a few counts of this clonotype. The rearrangement joins TRBV6-2 or TRBV6-3 to TRBJ2-1, with 7 bases identical to TRBD1. The CDR3 length is 17 residues. Trimming cost V 5 bases and J 7 bases; bases outside gene matches: 17. Germline V lookup: CDR1 MNHEY, CDR2 SVGEGT. The CDR3 sequence is CASSPTLTMDRSNEQFF. CDR3 DNA sequence: TGTGCCAGCAGTCCTACACTTACGATGGACAGGAGTAATGAGCAGTTCTTC.

This sequence joins TRBV12-3 or TRBV12-4 and TRBJ2-5; D is undetermined. This CDR3 is 14 amino acids long. The V and J ends lost 6 bases and 4 bases respectively, with 15 bases between them. The CDR3 bases are TGTGCCAGCAGCCCGGGCCCGAATCGAGAGACCCAGTACTTC. Encoded protein: CASSPGPNRETQYF.

The chain joins TRBV7-2 to TRBJ2-5; D ambiguous. V gave up 3 bases and J gave up 4 bases, with 12 bases separating them. This CDR3 is 14 amino acids long. Germline CDR1 is SGHTA and CDR2 is FQGNSA. The chain's CDR3 is CASSLRTSIETQYF. The DNA of the CDR3 is TGTGCCAGCAGCTTGCGGACCTCCATAGAGACCCAGTACTTC. The variable domain in full, with the rest retrieved from reference TRBV7-2 and TRBJ2-5, is GAGVSQSPSNKVTEKGKDVELRCDPISGHTALYWYRQSLGQGLEFLIYFQGNSAPDKSGLPSDRFSAERTGGSVSTLTIQRTQQEDSAVYLCASSLRTSIETQYFGPGTRLLVL.

The gene calls are TRBV5-1 and TRBJ1-6; 7 positions agree with TRBD1. This CDR3 comprises 15 residues. Trimming removed 5 bases from V and 10 bases from J; junction bases left unmatched: 12. Germline CDR1 and CDR2: SGHRS and YFSETQ. CDR3 coding DNA: TGCGCCAGCAGATATCGGGACAGCCATTCGTCACCCCTCCACTTT. Protein product: CASRYRDSHSSPLHF.

This clonotype was seen a few times. V and J are TRBV25-1 and TRBJ1-6; D unclear. V was shortened by 6 bases and J by 7 bases, with 7 bases between the two germline ends. This CDR3 region has 12 residues. Germline-derived CDR1 and CDR2 are MGHDK and SYGVNS. Written as DNA, the CDR3 is TGTGCCAGCAGGTACAGCAATTCACCCCTCCACTTT. This encodes CASRYSNSPLHF. The entire variable domain, with the rest obtained from reference TRBV25-1 and TRBJ1-6, is as follows: EADIYQTPRYLVIGTGKKITLECSQTMGHDKMYWYQQDPGMELHLIHYSYGVNSTEKGDLSSESTVSRIRTEHFPLTLESARPSHTSQYLCASRYSNSPLHFGNGTRLTVT.

This clonotype was picked up a small number of times. V and J are TRBV5-1 and TRBJ1-4, with D possibly TRBD1 on 5 matching bases. V dropped 4 bases and J dropped 3 bases, with 7 bases sitting between them. Germline V gene data show CDR1 as SGHRS and CDR2 as YFSETQ. The CDR3 runs to 13 residues. The CDR3 protein is CASSLGANEKLFF. The CDR3 DNA sequence: TGCGCCAGCAGCCTAGGGGCTAATGAAAAACTGTTTTTT.